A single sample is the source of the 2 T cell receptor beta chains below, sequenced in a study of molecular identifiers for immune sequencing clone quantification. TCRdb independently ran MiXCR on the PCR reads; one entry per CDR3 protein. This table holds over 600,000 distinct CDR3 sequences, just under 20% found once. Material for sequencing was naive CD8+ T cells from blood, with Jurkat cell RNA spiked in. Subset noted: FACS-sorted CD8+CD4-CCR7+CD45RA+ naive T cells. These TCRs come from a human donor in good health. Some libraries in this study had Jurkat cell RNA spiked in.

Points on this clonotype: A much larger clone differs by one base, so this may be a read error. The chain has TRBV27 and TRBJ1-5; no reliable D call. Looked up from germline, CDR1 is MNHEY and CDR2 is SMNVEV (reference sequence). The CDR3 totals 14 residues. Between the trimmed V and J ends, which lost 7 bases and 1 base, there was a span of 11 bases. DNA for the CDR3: TGTGCCAGCATTACGGGAACAAGCAATCAGCCCCAGCATTTT. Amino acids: CASITGTSNQPQHF.

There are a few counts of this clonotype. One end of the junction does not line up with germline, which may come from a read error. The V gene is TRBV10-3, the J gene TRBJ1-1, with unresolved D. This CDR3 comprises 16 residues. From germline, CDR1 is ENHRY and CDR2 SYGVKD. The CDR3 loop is CAISESNNPMNTGAFF. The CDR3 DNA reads TGTGCCATCAGTGAGTCGAATAACCCGATGAACACTGGAGCTTTCTTT.